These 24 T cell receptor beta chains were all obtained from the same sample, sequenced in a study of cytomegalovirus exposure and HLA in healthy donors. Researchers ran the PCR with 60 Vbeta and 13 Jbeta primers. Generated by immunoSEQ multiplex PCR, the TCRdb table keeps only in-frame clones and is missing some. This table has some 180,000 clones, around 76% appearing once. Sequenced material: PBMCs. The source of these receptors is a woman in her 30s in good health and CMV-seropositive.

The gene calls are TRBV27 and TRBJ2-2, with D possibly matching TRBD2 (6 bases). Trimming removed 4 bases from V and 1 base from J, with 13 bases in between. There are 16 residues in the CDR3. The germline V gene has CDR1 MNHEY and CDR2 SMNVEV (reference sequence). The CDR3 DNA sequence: TGTGCCAGCAGTTATCTCGCGGGAAGGAACACCGGGGAGCTGTTTTTT. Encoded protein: CASSYLAGRNTGELFF.

The DNA for the CDR3 is TGTGCCAGCAGCTTACAGGAAAACTATGGCTACACCTTC. Amino acids: CASSLQENYGYTF. The gene calls are TRBV7-9 and TRBJ1-2; D gene ambiguous. CDR1 and CDR2 from the germline V gene are SEHNR and FQNEAQ (reference sequence). Trimming removed 2 bases from V and 2 bases from J, with 6 bases in between. CDR3 length equals 13 residues.

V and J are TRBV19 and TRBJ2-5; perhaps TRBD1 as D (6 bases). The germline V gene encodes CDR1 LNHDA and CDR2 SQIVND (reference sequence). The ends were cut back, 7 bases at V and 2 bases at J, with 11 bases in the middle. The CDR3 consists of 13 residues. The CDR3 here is CASTRGSQETQYF. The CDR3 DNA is TGTGCCAGTACCAGGGGCAGTCAAGAGACCCAGTACTTC.

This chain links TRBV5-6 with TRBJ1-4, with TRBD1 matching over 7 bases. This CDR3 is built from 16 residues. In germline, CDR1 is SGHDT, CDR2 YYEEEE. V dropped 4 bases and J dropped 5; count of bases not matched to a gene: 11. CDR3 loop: CASSTRSGGLNEKLFF. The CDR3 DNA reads TGTGCCAGCAGCACCAGGTCAGGGGGGCTAAATGAAAAACTGTTTTTT. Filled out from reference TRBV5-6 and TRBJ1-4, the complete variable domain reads DAGVTQSPTHLIKTRGQQVTLRCSPKSGHDTVSWYQQALGQGPQFIFQYYEEEERQRGNFPDRFSGHQFPNYSSELNVNALLLGDSALYLCASSTRSGGLNEKLFFGSGTQLSVL.

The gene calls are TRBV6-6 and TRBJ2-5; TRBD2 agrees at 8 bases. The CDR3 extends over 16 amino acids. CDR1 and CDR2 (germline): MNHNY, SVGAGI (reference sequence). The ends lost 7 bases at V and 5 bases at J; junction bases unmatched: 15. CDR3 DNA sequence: TGTGCCAGCACCCAGCGGGTTGCGGGGGGCTGGGAGACCCAGTACTTC. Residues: CASTQRVAGGWETQYF.

For the CDR3, the DNA is TGTGCCAGCAGTAGCGGGGGGACCGCTGCGTACGAGCAGTACTTC. Its protein product is CASSSGGTAAYEQYF. The rearrangement joins TRBV28 to TRBJ2-7, with TRBD2 matching over 9 bases. The CDR3 runs 15 residues. From germline, CDR1 is MDHEN and CDR2 SYDVKM. V lost 5 bases, J lost 4 bases, and 9 bases stayed unmatched.

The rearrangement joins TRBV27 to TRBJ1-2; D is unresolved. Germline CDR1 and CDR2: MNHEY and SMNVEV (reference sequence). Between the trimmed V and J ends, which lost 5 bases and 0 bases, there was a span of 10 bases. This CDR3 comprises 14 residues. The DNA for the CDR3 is TGTGCCAGCAGTGGTGTCAGTGCTAACTATGGCTACACCTTC. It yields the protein CASSGVSANYGYTF.

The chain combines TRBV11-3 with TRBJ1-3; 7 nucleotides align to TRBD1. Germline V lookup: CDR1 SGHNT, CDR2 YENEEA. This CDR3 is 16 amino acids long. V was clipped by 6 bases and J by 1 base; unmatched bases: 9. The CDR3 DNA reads TGTGCCAGCAGTGGACAGGCTGGACTATCTGGAAACACCATATATTTT. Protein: CASSGQAGLSGNTIYF.

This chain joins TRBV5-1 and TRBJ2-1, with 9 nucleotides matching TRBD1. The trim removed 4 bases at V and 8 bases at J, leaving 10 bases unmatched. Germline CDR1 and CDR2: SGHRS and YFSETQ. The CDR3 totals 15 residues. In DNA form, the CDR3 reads TGCGCCAGCAGCCCAGAGACGTGGACAGGGGATGAGCAGTTCTTC. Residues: CASSPETWTGDEQFF.

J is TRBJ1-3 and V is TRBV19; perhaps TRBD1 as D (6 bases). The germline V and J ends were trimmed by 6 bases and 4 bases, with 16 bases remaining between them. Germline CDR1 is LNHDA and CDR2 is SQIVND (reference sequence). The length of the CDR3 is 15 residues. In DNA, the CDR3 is TGTGCCAGTAGGATCGGGACACTATACGGAAACACCATATATTTT. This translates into CASRIGTLYGNTIYF. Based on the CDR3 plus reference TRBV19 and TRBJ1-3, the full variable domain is DGGITQSPKYLFRKEGQNVTLSCEQNLNHDAMYWYRQDPGQGLRLIYYSQIVNDFQKGDIAEGYSVSREKKESFPLTVTSAQKNPTAFYLCASRIGTLYGNTIYFGEGSWLTVV.

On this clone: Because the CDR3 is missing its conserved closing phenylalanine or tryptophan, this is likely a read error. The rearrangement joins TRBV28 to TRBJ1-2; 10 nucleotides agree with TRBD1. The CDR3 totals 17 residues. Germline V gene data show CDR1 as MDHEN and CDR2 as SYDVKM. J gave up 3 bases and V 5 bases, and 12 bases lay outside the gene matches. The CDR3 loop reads CASSAPGQGQGYYGYTL. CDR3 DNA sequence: TGTGCCAGCAGTGCGCCGGGACAGGGGCAGGGTTACTATGGCTACACCCTC.

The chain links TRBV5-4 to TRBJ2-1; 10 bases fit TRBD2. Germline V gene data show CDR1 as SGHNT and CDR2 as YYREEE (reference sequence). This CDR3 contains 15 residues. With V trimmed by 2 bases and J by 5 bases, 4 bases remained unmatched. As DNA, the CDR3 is TGTGCCAGCAGCTTAGGAGCGGGGGGGGACAATGAGCAGTTCTTC. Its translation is CASSLGAGGDNEQFF.

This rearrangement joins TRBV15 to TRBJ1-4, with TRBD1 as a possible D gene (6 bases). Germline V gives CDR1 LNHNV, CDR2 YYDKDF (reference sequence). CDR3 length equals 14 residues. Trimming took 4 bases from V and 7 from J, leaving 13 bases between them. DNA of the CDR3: TGTGCCACCAGCACGGGGACAACGGCTGAAAAACTGTTTTTT. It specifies CATSTGTTAEKLFF.

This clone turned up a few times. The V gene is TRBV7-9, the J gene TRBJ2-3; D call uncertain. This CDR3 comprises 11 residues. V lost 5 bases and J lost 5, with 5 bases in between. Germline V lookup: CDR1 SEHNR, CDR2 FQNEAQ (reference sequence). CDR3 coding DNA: TGTGCCAGCAGCCCAATAGATACGCAGTATTTT. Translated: CASSPIDTQYF.

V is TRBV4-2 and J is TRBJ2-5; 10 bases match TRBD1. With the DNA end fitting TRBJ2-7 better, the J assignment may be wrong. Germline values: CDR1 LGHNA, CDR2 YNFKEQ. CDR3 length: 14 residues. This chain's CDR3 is CASSHGTGAYEQYF. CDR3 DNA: TGTGCCAGCAGCCATGGGACAGGGGCCTACGAGCAGTACTTC.

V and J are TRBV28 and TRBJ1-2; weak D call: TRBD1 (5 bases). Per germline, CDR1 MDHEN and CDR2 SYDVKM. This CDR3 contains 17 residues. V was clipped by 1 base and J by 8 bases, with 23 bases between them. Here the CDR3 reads CASSLLGQGTFDGGYTF. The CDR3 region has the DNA TGTGCCAGCAGTTTATTAGGGCAGGGAACTTTCGACGGGGGCTACACCTTC.

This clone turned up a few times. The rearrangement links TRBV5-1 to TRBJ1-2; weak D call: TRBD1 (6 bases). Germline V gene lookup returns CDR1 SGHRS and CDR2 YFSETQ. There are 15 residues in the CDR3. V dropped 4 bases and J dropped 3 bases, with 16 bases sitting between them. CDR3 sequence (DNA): TGCGCCAGCAGCCCAATACGGAACAGGGACTATGGCTACACCTTC. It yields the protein CASSPIRNRDYGYTF. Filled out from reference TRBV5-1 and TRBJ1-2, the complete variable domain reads KAGVTQTPRYLIKTRGQQVTLSCSPISGHRSVSWYQQTPGQGLQFLFEYFSETQRNKGNFPGRFSGRQFSNSRSEMNVSTLELGDSALYLCASSPIRNRDYGYTFGSGTRLTVV.

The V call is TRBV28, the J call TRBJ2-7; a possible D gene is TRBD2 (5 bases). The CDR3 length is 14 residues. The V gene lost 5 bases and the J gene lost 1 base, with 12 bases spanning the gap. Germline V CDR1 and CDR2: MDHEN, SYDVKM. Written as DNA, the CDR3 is TGTGCCAGCAGTCTACTCACTAGGTCCTACGAGCAGTACTTC. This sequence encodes CASSLLTRSYEQYF.

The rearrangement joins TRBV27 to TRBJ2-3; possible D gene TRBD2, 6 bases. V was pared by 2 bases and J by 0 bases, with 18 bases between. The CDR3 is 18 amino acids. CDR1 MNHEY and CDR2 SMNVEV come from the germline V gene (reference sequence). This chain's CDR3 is CASSLRPPVGTSTDTQYF. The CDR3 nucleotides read TGTGCCAGCAGTTTAAGGCCCCCGGTCGGGACTAGCACAGATACGCAGTATTTT.

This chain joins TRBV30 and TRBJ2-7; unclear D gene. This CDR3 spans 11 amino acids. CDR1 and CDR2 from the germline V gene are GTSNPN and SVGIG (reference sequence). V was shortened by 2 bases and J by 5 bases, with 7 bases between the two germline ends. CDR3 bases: TGTGCCTGGAGTCTAAGTAACGAGCAGTACTTC. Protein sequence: CAWSLSNEQYF.

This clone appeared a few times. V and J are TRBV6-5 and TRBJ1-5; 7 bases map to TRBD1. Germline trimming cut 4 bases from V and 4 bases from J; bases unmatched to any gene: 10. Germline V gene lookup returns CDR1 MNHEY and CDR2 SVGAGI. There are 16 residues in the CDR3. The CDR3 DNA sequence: TGTGCCAGCAGTTCGGGCCCCGGCAGGGGGAATCAGCCCCAGCATTTT. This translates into CASSSGPGRGNQPQHF.

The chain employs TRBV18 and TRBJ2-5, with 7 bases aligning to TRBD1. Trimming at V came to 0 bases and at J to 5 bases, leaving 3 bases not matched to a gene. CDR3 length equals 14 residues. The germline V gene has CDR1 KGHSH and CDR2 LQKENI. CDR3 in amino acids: CASSPPDRVETQYF. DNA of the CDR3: TGTGCCAGCTCACCACCCGACAGGGTGGAGACCCAGTACTTC.

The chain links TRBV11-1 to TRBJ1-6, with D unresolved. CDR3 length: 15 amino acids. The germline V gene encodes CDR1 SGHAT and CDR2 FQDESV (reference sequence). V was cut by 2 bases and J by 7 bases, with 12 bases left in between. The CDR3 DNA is TGTGCCAGCAGCTTAACGGACCGAGGGAATTCACCCCTCCACTTT. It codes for CASSLTDRGNSPLHF.

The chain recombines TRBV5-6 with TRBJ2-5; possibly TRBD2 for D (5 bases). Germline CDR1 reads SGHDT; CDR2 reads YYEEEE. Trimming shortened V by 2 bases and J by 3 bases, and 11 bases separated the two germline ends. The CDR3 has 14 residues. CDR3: CASSFGEGKETQYF. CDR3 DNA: TGTGCCAGCAGCTTCGGGGAAGGGAAAGAGACCCAGTACTTC.